This T cell receptor (beta chain) emerged from a study of graft-versus-host responses after intestinal transplantation. Study summary: Each transplant was multivisceral, liver-intestinal, or isolated intestinal.

Intraepithelial lymphocytes and lamina propria lymphocytes were released through processing of graft tissue. TCRdb's copy holds only in-frame clones and misses some; the assay was immunoSEQ multiplex PCR. The sample lists several thousand clones, more than 70% occurring once. Sequencing used ileum tissue, obtained just under 130 days after intestinal transplantation. This sequence originates from a human patient who received an intestinal transplant, so some T cells may come from the graft donor.

CDR3 sequence (DNA): TGTGCCAGCAGGGGGACTTTTCTGTACCAAGAGACCCAGTACTTC. It translates to CASRGTFLYQETQYF. V gene TRBV27 combines with J gene TRBJ2-5; TRBD2 might be the D (6 bases). CDR3 length equals 15 residues. Per germline, CDR1 MNHEY and CDR2 SMNVEV (reference sequence). Trimming removed 6 bases from V and 0 bases from J, with 14 bases in between.